The 9 T cell receptor beta chains given below trace back to one sample, sequenced in a study of blood T cell repertoires in COVID-19. Some clones are missing from TCRdb's copy, which holds only in-frame ones; the method was immunoSEQ multiplex PCR. The table includes approximately 250,000 clones, approximately 80% detected once. The sample taken for sequencing was peripheral blood. The source is a human donor in a cohort sampled during active COVID-19.

At least ten counts were recorded for this clone. Other DNA sequences from this sample encode an identical CDR3 as well. The chain is built from TRBV11-2 and TRBJ1-4; 8 nucleotides align to TRBD1. The CDR3 contains 15 residues. Germline V gives CDR1 SGHAT, CDR2 FQNNGV. With V trimmed by 5 bases and J by 5 bases, 7 bases remained unmatched. In DNA, the CDR3 is TGTGCCAGCAGCCCTCGACAGGGGACAAATGAAAAACTGTTTTTT. This gives the protein CASSPRQGTNEKLFF. Full variable domain (rest looked up from reference TRBV11-2 and TRBJ1-4): EAGVAQSPRYKIIEKRQSVAFWCNPISGHATLYWYQQILGQGPKLLIQFQNNGVVDDSQLPKDRFSAERLKGVDSTLKIQPAKLEDSAVYLCASSPRQGTNEKLFFGSGTQLSVL.

This sequence joins TRBV7-9 and TRBJ1-4; D gene ambiguous. The CDR3 is made up of 13 amino acids. V was pared by 5 bases and J by 8 bases, with 12 bases between. Germline CDR1 SEHNR, CDR2 FQNEAQ (reference sequence). The CDR3 is CASSPDPGEKLFF. The DNA for the CDR3 is TGTGCCAGCAGCCCGGACCCGGGGGAAAAACTGTTTTTT.

The CDR3 DNA follows: TGTGCCAGCTCACCACTCGGCAGAGGGGAGACCCAGTACTTC. Translation gives CASSPLGRGETQYF. The rearrangement links TRBV18 to TRBJ2-5, with a weak D call TRBD2 (5 bases). The germline V gene encodes CDR1 KGHSH and CDR2 LQKENI. The length of the CDR3 is 14 residues. V shed 1 base and J shed 5 bases, with 11 bases lying between them. Variable domain in full (rest from reference TRBV18 and TRBJ2-5): NAGVMQNPRHLVRRRGQEARLRCSPMKGHSHVYWYRQLPEEGLKFMVYLQKENIIDESGMPKERFSAEFPKEGPSILRIQQVVRGDSAAYFCASSPLGRGETQYFGPGTRLLVL.

The chain carries TRBV19 and TRBJ1-1, with a possible D match to TRBD1 (5 bases). The germline V gene has CDR1 LNHDA and CDR2 SQIVND (reference sequence). V was shortened by 2 bases and J by 1 base, with 5 bases between the two germline ends. The CDR3 is 13 amino acids. The CDR3 DNA sequence: TGTGCCAGTAGTATACAGGGGAACACTGAAGCTTTCTTT. Translated: CASSIQGNTEAFF.

V and J are TRBV7-9 and TRBJ2-2, with D perhaps matching TRBD1 (5 bases). CDR3 size: 15 residues. V gave up 2 bases and J gave up 3 bases, with 10 bases separating them. The germline V gene encodes CDR1 SEHNR and CDR2 FQNEAQ (reference sequence). CDR3 nucleotide sequence: TGTGCCAGCAGCTTACGGCAGGGCGACACCGGGGAGCTGTTTTTT. Its translation is CASSLRQGDTGELFF.

The chain links TRBV7-3 to TRBJ2-1; 7 bases agree with TRBD2. Unmatched junction bases numbered 10, after V lost 5 bases and J lost 6 bases. CDR3 size: 15 residues. Germline V gene data show CDR1 as SGHTA and CDR2 as FQGTGA. The CDR3, as DNA: TGTGCCAGCAGCCCGCAAGGGAGGGCCACCAATGAGCAGTTCTTC. Its translation: CASSPQGRATNEQFF.

This chain uses TRBV7-2 with TRBJ2-2; D perhaps matches TRBD1 (6 bases). The V gene lost 4 bases and the J gene lost 13 bases, with 19 bases spanning the gap. The CDR3 length is 14 residues. CDR1 and CDR2 from the germline V gene are SGHTA and FQGNSA. The CDR3 bases are TGTGCCAGCAGCTCCAACTTAAGACAGGATCGGCTGTTTTTT. This codes for CASSSNLRQDRLFF.

This clone was seen more than once but under ten times. This chain joins TRBV4-3 and TRBJ1-2, with D perhaps matching TRBD1 (6 bases). Germline assignment: CDR1 LGHNA and CDR2 YSLEER. The CDR3 sequence is 14 residues long. The V end was cut by 1 base, the J end by 4 bases, with 10 bases between. The CDR3 protein is CASSQGTATYGYTF. The CDR3 DNA follows: TGCGCCAGCAGCCAAGGGACAGCGACCTATGGCTACACCTTC.

CDR3 in amino acids: CASSLQRGAGGEQFF. The DNA of the CDR3 is TGCGCCAGCAGCTTGCAGCGGGGGGCCGGGGGTGAGCAGTTCTTC. The chain links TRBV5-1 to TRBJ2-1; TRBD2 matches at 9 bases. This CDR3 has 15 residues. Germline CDR1 reads SGHRS; CDR2 reads YFSETQ. V was pared by 1 base and J by 9 bases, with 8 bases of the junction left unmatched.